Included here is one TCR beta chain sequence, with context. Germline assignment: CDR1 SGHRS and CDR2 YFSETQ. The CDR3 sequence is 15 residues long. With 6 bases removed from V and 0 bases from J, the gap between germline ends came to 15 bases. The data were taken from a study of blood T cell repertoires in COVID-19. Study details: The United States, Italy and Spain were the sources of the acute and convalescent COVID-19 samples.

Seattle enrolled patients during active infection and tracked them longitudinally. Per the study methods: Reference gene primer amplification gave estimated nucleated cell counts. Clones were sequenced by immunoSEQ multiplex PCR, and TCRdb holds only the in-frame ones, with some missing. V and J calls plus clone size are reproduced from that table; the DNA served to infer D and trimming. The sample consists of about 150,000 clones, roughly 84% of them appearing once. The chain couples TRBV5-1 to TRBJ1-1; D is uncertain. The material sequenced was peripheral blood. The TCR comes from a woman aged 55-75 years with COVID-19, enrolled during active disease. In DNA form, the CDR3 reads TGCGCCAGCATGCCTGGTGGAGGACTGAACACTGAAGCTTTCTTT. This translates into CASMPGGGLNTEAFF. Supplemented by reference TRBV5-1 and TRBJ1-1, the full variable domain reads KAGVTQTPRYLIKTRGQQVTLSCSPISGHRSVSWYQQTPGQGLQFLFEYFSETQRNKGNFPGRFSGRQFSNSRSEMNVSTLELGDSALYLCASMPGGGLNTEAFFGQGTRLTVV.